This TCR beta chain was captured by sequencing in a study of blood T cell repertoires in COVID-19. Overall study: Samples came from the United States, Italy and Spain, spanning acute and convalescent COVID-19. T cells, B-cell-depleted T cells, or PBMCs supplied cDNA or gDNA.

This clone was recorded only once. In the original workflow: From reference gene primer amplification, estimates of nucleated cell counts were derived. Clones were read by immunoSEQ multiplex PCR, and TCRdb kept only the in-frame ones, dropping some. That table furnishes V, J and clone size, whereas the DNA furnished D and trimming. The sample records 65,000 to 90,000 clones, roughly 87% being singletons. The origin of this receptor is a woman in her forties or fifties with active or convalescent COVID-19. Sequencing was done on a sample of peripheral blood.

CDR3 nucleotide sequence: TGTGCCAGCAGTCCATACGGGGGCTCTGGAAACACCATATATTTT. Translating gives CASSPYGGSGNTIYF. The V gene is TRBV6-5, the J gene TRBJ1-3, with a possible D match to TRBD1 (5 bases). V was cut by 5 bases and J by 0 bases, with 11 bases left in between. The CDR3 has 15 amino acids. The germline V gene has CDR1 MNHEY and CDR2 SVGAGI.